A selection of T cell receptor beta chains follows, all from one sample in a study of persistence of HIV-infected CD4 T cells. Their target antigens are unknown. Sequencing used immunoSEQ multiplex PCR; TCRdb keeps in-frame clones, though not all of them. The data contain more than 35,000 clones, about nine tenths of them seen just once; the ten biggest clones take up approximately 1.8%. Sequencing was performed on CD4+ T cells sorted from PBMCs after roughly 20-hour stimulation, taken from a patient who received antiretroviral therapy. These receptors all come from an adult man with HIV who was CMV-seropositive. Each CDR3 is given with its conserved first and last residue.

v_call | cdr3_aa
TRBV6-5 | CASSYYAGEPQHF
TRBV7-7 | CASSSLAGENTGELFF
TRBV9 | CASSIRQGDSPLHF
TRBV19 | CASSPTGNTIYF
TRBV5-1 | CASSFIAGGPHEQYF
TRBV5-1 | CASSLGQYVEGSQYF
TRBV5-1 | CASSDGLSYEQYF
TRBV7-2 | CASSGRSNQPQHF
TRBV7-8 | CASSLSGTGAEKLFF
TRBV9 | CASSPTGLAGRVGETQYF
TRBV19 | CASSMYELAIGDTQYF
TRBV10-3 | CAISPLGQGSEQYF
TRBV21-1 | CASSKPRISGYTF
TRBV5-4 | CASSSPSSYEQYF
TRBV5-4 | CASSFGPPSSYNEQFF
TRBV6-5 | CASSLAGGAEDTQYF
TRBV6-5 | CASKDGDYGYTF
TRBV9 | CASSVVSLGTDTQYF
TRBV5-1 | CASSPGTSGGQGQFF
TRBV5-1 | CASNKGLTNTEAFF
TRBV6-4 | CASVPSLGDTGELFF
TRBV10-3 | CAIRGTGAAGNTIYF
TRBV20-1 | CSASDGGTSAYTQYF
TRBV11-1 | CASSLAARGGVDTQYF
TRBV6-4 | CASSGRMAPRNEQYF
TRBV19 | CASRDRGTDTQYF
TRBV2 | CASSEQLAGAKNIQYF
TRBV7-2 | CASSSRRGNSPLHF
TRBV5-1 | CASSLLSNYGYTF
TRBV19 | CASSIQGRTDTQYF
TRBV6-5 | CASKVVQGSEKLFF
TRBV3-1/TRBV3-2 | CASSRLAGPDTQYF
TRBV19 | CASSGTYGRFAPLHF
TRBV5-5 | CASSPRGDTGNTEAFF
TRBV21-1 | CASSKAGGQTEPQHF
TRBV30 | CAWSRSHAGYTF
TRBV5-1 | CASSPGTGAPYEQYF
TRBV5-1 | CASSRDGGNQPQHF
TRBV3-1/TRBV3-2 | CASSQTGDTEAFF
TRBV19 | CAISAGGSAGTQYF
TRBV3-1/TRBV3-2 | CASREAVFNSNQPQHF